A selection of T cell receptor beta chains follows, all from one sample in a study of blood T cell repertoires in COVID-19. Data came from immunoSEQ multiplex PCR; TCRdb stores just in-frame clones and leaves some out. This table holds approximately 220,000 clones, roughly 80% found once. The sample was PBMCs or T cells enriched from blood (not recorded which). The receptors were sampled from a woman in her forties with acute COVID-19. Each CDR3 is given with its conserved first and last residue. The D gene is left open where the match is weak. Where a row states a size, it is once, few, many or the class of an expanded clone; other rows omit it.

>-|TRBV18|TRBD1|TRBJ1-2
CASSPRTGPLNYGYTF
TGTGCCAGCTCCCCCCGGACAGGGCCCCTTAACTATGGCTACACCTTC
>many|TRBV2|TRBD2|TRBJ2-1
CASREREGYNEQFF
TGTGCCAGCAGGGAGCGGGAGGGTTACAATGAGCAGTTCTTC
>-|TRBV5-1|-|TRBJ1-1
CASSAPGGGTEAFF
TGCGCCAGCAGCGCCCCGGGAGGGGGCACTGAAGCTTTCTTT
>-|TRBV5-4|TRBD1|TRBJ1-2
CASRSGTGGPYGYTF
TGTGCCAGCAGATCTGGGACAGGGGGCCCCTATGGCTACACCTTC
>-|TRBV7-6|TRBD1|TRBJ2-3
CASSPQAGGQVSDTQYF
TGTGCCAGCAGCCCTCAGGCGGGTGGACAGGTCTCAGATACGCAGTATTTT
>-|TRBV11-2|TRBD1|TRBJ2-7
CASSLRQGPHEQYF
TGTGCCAGCAGCTTAAGACAGGGCCCCCACGAGCAGTACTTC
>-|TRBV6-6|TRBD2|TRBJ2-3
CASRSVAGGTDTQYF
TGTGCCAGCAGATCAGTAGCGGGGGGAACAGATACGCAGTATTTT
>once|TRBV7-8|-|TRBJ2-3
CASSSSRTGTDTQYF
TGTGCCAGCAGCTCTTCTAGAACAGGGACCGATACGCAGTATTTT
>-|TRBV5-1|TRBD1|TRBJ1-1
CASSLARTGNTEAFF
TGCGCCAGCAGCTTGGCCAGGACAGGGAACACTGAAGCTTTCTTT
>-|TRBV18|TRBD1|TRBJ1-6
CASSPSGGYNSPLHF
TGTGCCAGCTCACCATCAGGGGGATATAATTCACCCCTCCACTTT
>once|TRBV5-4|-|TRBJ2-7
CASSLDRSYEQYF
TGTGCCAGCAGCCTGGATCGTTCCTACGAGCAGTACTTC
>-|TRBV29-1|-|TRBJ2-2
CSVGRIDNTGELFF
TGCAGCGTTGGGAGAATAGATAACACCGGGGAGCTGTTTTTT
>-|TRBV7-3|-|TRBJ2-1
CASSQDSSSYNEQFF
TGTGCCAGCAGCCAGGACAGCTCCTCCTACAATGAGCAGTTCTTC
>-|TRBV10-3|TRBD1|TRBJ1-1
CAIKGQGVTEAFF
TGTGCCATCAAGGGACAGGGGGTCACTGAAGCTTTCTTT
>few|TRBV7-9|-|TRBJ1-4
CASSLRDGLSEKLFF
TGTGCCAGCAGCTTGCGGGACGGCTTATCGGAAAAACTGTTTTTT
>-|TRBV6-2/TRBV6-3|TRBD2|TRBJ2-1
CASSYHTEAGGNYNEQFF
TGTGCCAGCAGTTACCACACTGAAGCGGGGGGCAACTACAATGAGCAGTTCTTC
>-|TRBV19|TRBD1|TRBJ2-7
CASSAFPGQGVEQYF
TGTGCCAGTAGTGCCTTCCCGGGACAGGGGGTCGAGCAGTACTTC
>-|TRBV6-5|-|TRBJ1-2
CASSPQGLFYGYTF
TGTGCCAGCAGTCCTCAGGGACTCTTCTATGGCTACACCTTC
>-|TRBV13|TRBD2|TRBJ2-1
CASSSLAGGQVNEQFF
TGTGCCAGCAGCTCTTTAGCGGGGGGCCAGGTCAATGAGCAGTTCTTC
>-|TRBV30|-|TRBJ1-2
CACLMEGAYGYTF
TGTGCCTGTTTGATGGAGGGCGCCTATGGCTACACCTTC
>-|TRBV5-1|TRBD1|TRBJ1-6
CASSRGTGYSYNSPLHF
TGCGCCAGCAGCCGGGGGACAGGGTACTCCTATAATTCACCCCTCCACTTT
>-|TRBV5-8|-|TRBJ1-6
CASSLGSRSYNSPLHF
TGTGCCAGCAGCTTAGGGAGCCGGTCCTATAATTCACCCCTCCACTTT
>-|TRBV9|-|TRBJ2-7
CASSPSSGVSYEQYF
TGTGCCAGCAGCCCGAGCTCGGGGGTCTCCTACGAGCAGTACTTC
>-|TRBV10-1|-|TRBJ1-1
CASSESFSPRGYTEAFF
TGCGCCAGCAGTGAGTCGTTCTCACCCCGGGGATACACTGAAGCTTTCTTT
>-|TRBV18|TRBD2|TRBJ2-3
CASSQTTSGMVDTQYF
TGTGCCAGCTCACAGACGACTAGCGGGATGGTAGATACGCAGTATTTT
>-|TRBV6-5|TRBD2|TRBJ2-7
CASSWTSGREYEQYF
TGTGCCAGCAGCTGGACTAGCGGGAGGGAATACGAGCAGTACTTC
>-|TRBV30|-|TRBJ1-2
CAWRQPANYGYTF
TGTGCCTGGAGACAGCCAGCTAACTATGGCTACACCTTC
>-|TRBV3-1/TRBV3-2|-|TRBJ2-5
CASSQDSGSQYF
TGTGCCAGCAGCCAAGATTCGGGGTCGCAGTACTTC
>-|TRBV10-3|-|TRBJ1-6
CAIRGTGSPLHF
TGTGCCATCAGGGGTACAGGTTCACCCCTCCACTTT
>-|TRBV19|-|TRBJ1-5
CASSVQGYSNQPQHF
TGTGCCAGTAGTGTACAGGGTTATAGCAATCAGCCCCAGCATTTT
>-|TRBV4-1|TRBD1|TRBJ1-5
CASSPGQGSGQPQHF
TGCGCCAGCAGCCCCGGACAGGGCTCTGGTCAGCCCCAGCATTTT
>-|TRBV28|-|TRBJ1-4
CASKIPGGKLFF
TGTGCCAGCAAAATCCCCGGGGGAAAACTGTTTTTT
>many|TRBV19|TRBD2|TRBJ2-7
CASSTGLASYEQYF
TGTGCCAGTAGTACGGGACTAGCGAGCTACGAGCAGTACTTC
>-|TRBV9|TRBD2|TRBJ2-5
CASSPKGLQETQYF
TGTGCCAGCAGCCCAAAGGGACTACAAGAGACCCAGTACTTC
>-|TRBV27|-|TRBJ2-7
CASSSLQVSSYEQYF
TGTGCCAGCAGTTCTTTACAGGTTAGCTCCTACGAGCAGTACTTC
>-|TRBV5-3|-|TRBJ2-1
CARSLKELYFEQFF
TGTGCCAGAAGCTTGAAGGAGCTTTACTTTGAGCAGTTCTTC
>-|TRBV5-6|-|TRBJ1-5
CASSKGSQPQHF
TGTGCCAGCAGCAAAGGGAGTCAGCCCCAGCATTTT
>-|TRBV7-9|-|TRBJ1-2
CARSGRDYGYTF
TGTGCCAGAAGCGGCAGGGACTATGGCTACACCTTC
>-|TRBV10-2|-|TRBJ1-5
CASSTTGWYSNQPQHF
TGCGCCAGCAGTACTACAGGGTGGTATAGCAATCAGCCCCAGCATTTT
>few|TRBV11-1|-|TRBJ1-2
CASSAAGARANYGYTF
TGTGCCAGCAGCGCCGCAGGGGCCCGAGCTAACTATGGCTACACCTTC
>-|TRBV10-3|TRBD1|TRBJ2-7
CAIMGQGAYEQYF
TGTGCCATCATGGGACAGGGGGCCTACGAGCAGTACTTC
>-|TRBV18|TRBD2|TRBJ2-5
CASSPSREETQYF
TGTGCCAGCTCACCTTCGCGGGAGGAGACCCAGTACTTC
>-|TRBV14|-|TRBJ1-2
CASSQDLAGVKKVHGYTF
TGTGCCAGCAGCCAAGATCTAGCGGGGGTTAAGAAGGTCCATGGCTACACCTTC
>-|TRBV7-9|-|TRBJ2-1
CASSLEGLTDEQFF
TGTGCCAGCAGCTTAGAGGGACTTACCGATGAGCAGTTCTTC
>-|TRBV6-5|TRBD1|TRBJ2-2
CANTYPGQGATGELFF
TGTGCCAACACTTATCCGGGACAGGGGGCCACCGGGGAGCTGTTTTTT
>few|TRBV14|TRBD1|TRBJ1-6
CASSPGIPGGPLHF
TGTGCCAGCAGCCCCGGGATCCCAGGGGGGCCCCTCCACTTT
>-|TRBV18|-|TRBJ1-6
CASSPQGMTAYNSPLHF
TGTGCCAGCTCACCACAAGGCATGACAGCTTATAATTCACCCCTCCACTTT
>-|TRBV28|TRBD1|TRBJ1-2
CASSSGTGYYGYTF
TGTGCCAGCAGTTCCGGGACAGGCTATTATGGCTACACCTTC
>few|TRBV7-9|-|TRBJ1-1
CASSSFAEAFF
TGTGCCAGCAGCTCTTTTGCTGAAGCTTTCTTT
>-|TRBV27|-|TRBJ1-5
CASSLSRGAVNQPQHF
TGTGCCAGCAGTTTAAGTCGGGGGGCCGTCAATCAGCCCCAGCATTTT